This TCR beta chain is from a study of human T cells and chemical hapten exposure. The CDR3 totals 13 residues. V lost 4 bases, J lost 1 base, and 7 bases lay in between. The V gene's germline CDR1 is LGHDT and CDR2 YNNKEL (reference sequence). Per the authors' pipeline: Per-sample TCR counts ranged from roughly 20,000 to 700,000, median roughly 98,000. In TCRdb, the RACE reads were re-called with MiXCR into one record per CDR3 protein. What appears here as the V and J calls and clone size reflects TCRdb's work, not the paper's. In the table there are about 96,000 distinct CDR3 sequences, roughly a tenth of which are singletons. Regarding time point: patch test 2, 6 weeks after DPC sensitization. Regarding treatment: therapeutic diphenylcyclopropenone sensitization with weekly scalp DPC. Blood collection happened ahead of applying each patch test.

The source is a woman in her 40s with alopecia areata. Some clones in this sample may be carry-over from other donors' samples. V is TRBV3-1 and J is TRBJ2-5; no firm D call. Specimen: whole blood, collected in connection with sensitization to the hapten diphenylcyclopropenone (DPC). In DNA, the CDR3 is TGTGCCAGCAGCCTGACGGCCCAAGAGACCCAGTACTTC. It encodes CASSLTAQETQYF.